The entry that follows covers one T cell receptor (beta chain) sequence. Its cognate antigen is unknown. The sample belongs to a study of long-term antiretroviral therapy in people with HIV. It was version v3.0 of the immunoSEQ assay that was run at survey level. Per sample, sequencing targeted roughly 35,000-50,000 T-cell genomes. Profiling relied on immunoSEQ multiplex PCR, and the TCRdb table lists in-frame clones only, not all of them. The sample lists 25,000 to 35,000 clones; approximately 78% were seen once. The CDR3 has 16 residues. From germline, CDR1 is SGHDT and CDR2 YYEEEE. Trimming removed 2 bases from V and 4 bases from J; junction bases left unmatched: 11. General study findings and limits: Clones with expansion before ART led the repertoire at all time points. Therapy changes, viral resistance and ART adherence were not documented in the available data. Comparison with controls showed narrower CDR3 length ranges in HIV repertoires.

This sample comprised unsorted PBMCs, obtained 2.9 years after starting antiretroviral therapy. The receptor was derived from a man aged 50 or older with HIV. The chain joins TRBV5-6 to TRBJ1-2; 7 nucleotides agree with TRBD1. The CDR3 DNA is TGTGCCAGCAGCTTTGTAGGGGGCCCTACCTCCTATGGCTACACCTTC. Amino acids: CASSFVGGPTSYGYTF.